The 2 T cell receptor beta chains in this list originate from one sample, sequenced in a study of T cell repertoires in cytomegalovirus infection. Their antigens remain unidentified. TCRdb used MiXCR to reprocess the reads, holding one entry per CDR3 protein. Among some 560,000 distinct CDR3 sequences listed, roughly 43% were seen once. The source was cultured PBMCs, collected from culture after CMV antigen stimulation. Every receptor here comes from a human donor in good health (CMV status not recorded). Some clones in this sample may be carry-over from other donors' samples.

This clonotype appeared once. V gene TRBV2 combines with J gene TRBJ1-1; D remains ambiguous. The V and J ends lost 9 bases and 0 bases respectively, with 11 bases between them. Germline loops: CDR1 SNHLY, CDR2 FYNNEI. This CDR3 spans 13 amino acids. The CDR3, as DNA: TGTGCCAGTACTGCCGACATGAACACTGAAGCTTTCTTT. Amino acids: CASTADMNTEAFF.

This clonotype was found a few times. The chain combines TRBV6-6 with TRBJ2-1; D uncertain. CDR1 and CDR2 (germline): MNHNY, SVGAGI (reference sequence). The CDR3 has 12 amino acids. Trimming removed 4 bases at V and 5 bases at J, with 6 bases between. The CDR3 bases are TGTGCCAGCAGTTCCAGGAACAATGAGCAGTTCTTC. Its protein is CASSSRNNEQFF.